Listed here are 32 T cell receptor beta chains from one sample, sequenced in a study of blood T cell repertoires in COVID-19 (dated by TCRdb to 2020 to 2022). The library was made by the immunoSEQ multiplex PCR assay. TCRdb carries this immuneACCESS record with in-frame sequences only. Its versions omit some clonotypes, under half of them owing to an unresolved V gene in the studies checked, with the rest unexplained. The sample has about 100,000 clones on record, less than 90% of them singletons. The ten largest clones add up to less than 2% of the sample. The sequenced material came from peripheral blood. The receptors derive from an older man with acute or convalescent COVID-19.

The CDR3 reads CASTTSGGAGQPQHF. For the CDR3, the DNA is TGTGCCAGCACCACCTCGGGGGGCGCGGGTCAGCCCCAGCATTTT. The chain links TRBV6-6 to TRBJ1-5; D might be TRBD1 (6 bases). The germline V gene has CDR1 MNHNY and CDR2 SVGAGI (reference sequence). The CDR3 totals 15 residues. Trimming shortened V by 7 bases and J by 6 bases, and 19 bases separated the two germline ends.

The genes are TRBV28 and TRBJ1-1, with D perhaps matching TRBD1 (6 bases). The CDR3 sequence is 17 residues long. V dropped 6 bases and J dropped 4 bases, with 24 bases sitting between them. Germline V gene sequence: CDR1 MDHEN, CDR2 SYDVKM. This chain's CDR3 is CASRPPSVGAGFTEAFF. CDR3 sequence (DNA): TGTGCCAGCAGACCCCCCTCAGTGGGGGCAGGATTCACTGAAGCTTTCTTT.

The chain uses TRBV2 and TRBJ1-6; D remains ambiguous. The CDR3 is 13 residues long. The germline V and J ends were trimmed by 6 bases and 6 bases, with 9 bases remaining between them. From germline, CDR1 is SNHLY and CDR2 FYNNEI. The CDR3 coding sequence is TGTGCCAGCAGAGTCGGGTCTAATTCACCCCTCCACTTT. It yields the protein CASRVGSNSPLHF.

This rearrangement joins TRBV5-1 to TRBJ2-5; the match to TRBD2 covers 12 bases. This CDR3 is 15 amino acids long. Germline CDR1 reads SGHRS; CDR2 reads YFSETQ. Unmatched junction bases numbered 6, after V lost 4 bases and J lost 5 bases. CDR3 region: CASSQGTSGLETQYF. The CDR3 bases are TGCGCCAGCAGCCAGGGGACTAGCGGGTTGGAGACCCAGTACTTC.

Details on this clone: The junction and the germline gene differ at one end; a read error may be behind it. The CDR3 protein is CASSLAIQGVGELFF. The CDR3 coding sequence is TGTGCTAGCAGCTTAGCGATACAGGGGGTCGGGGAGCTGTTTTTT. This sequence joins TRBV7-7 and TRBJ2-2; 8 bases agree with TRBD1. Germline V gives CDR1 SSHAT, CDR2 FNYEAQ (reference sequence). CDR3 length equals 15 residues. Full variable domain (remainder filled in from reference TRBV7-7 and TRBJ2-2): GAGVSQSPRYKVTKRGQDVTLRCDPISSHATLYWYQQALGQGPEFLTYFNYEAQPDKSGLPSDRFSAERPEGSISTLTIQRTEQRDSAMYRCASSLAIQGVGELFFGEGSRLTVL.

A few counts support this clone. The J gene is TRBJ2-1, the V gene TRBV28; 8 nucleotides match TRBD2. This CDR3 spans 14 amino acids. V was pared by 8 bases and J by 3 bases, with 6 bases of the junction left unmatched. In germline, CDR1 is MDHEN, CDR2 SYDVKM. The CDR3 region is CASQGAGVYNEQFF. The CDR3 DNA reads TGTGCCAGCCAAGGAGCGGGAGTCTACAATGAGCAGTTCTTC.

This clone was seen a single time. V and J are TRBV5-6 and TRBJ2-5; the D gene is possibly TRBD1 (6 bases). Trimming removed 0 bases from V and 4 bases from J, with 10 bases in between. The CDR3 sequence is 14 residues long. Germline CDR1 SGHDT, CDR2 YYEEEE. The CDR3 DNA follows: TGTGCCAGCAGCTTGGCCACAGGGTCAGAGACCCAGTACTTC. Protein: CASSLATGSETQYF. Full variable domain (missing parts from reference TRBV5-6 and TRBJ2-5): DAGVTQSPTHLIKTRGQQVTLRCSPKSGHDTVSWYQQALGQGPQFIFQYYEEEERQRGNFPDRFSGHQFPNYSSELNVNALLLGDSALYLCASSLATGSETQYFGPGTRLLVL.

V usage is TRBV11-3 and J usage is TRBJ2-1; a possible D gene is TRBD2 (7 bases). CDR1 is SGHNT and CDR2 is YENEEA in the germline V gene. V gave up 4 bases and J gave up 12 bases, with 22 bases separating them. The CDR3 is 15 amino acids. In nucleotides, the CDR3 is TGTGCCAGCAGCTCGGGGGGCGGGAATACAATTCGGCAGTTCTTC. It is translated as CASSSGGGNTIRQFF.

The chain is built from TRBV9 and TRBJ1-4, with 8 bases lining up with TRBD1. The CDR3 spans 14 residues. Germline CDR1 SGDLS, CDR2 YYNGEE. V lost 0 bases to trimming and J lost 8 bases; unmatched junction nucleotides: 3. The CDR3 is CASSVAGTGEKLFF. CDR3 bases: TGTGCCAGCAGCGTAGCCGGGACAGGCGAAAAACTGTTTTTT.

DNA of the CDR3: TGTGCCAGTAGTTCCACCGGGACTAGCGGAGATACGCAGTATTTT. Protein product: CASSSTGTSGDTQYF. V is TRBV19 and J is TRBJ2-3; 11 bases agree with TRBD2. The CDR3 extends over 15 amino acids. Germline loops: CDR1 LNHDA, CDR2 SQIVND (reference sequence). V was pared by 5 bases and J by 5 bases, with 6 bases of the junction left unmatched.

The V gene is TRBV18, the J gene TRBJ1-1; 10 positions match TRBD1. In germline, CDR1 is KGHSH, CDR2 LQKENI. Trimming cost V 2 bases and J 1 base; bases outside gene matches: 1. The CDR3 length is 15 residues. The CDR3 protein is CASSPGTGENTEAFF. The CDR3 DNA reads as TGTGCCAGCTCACCAGGGACAGGGGAGAACACTGAAGCTTTCTTT.

This chain uses TRBV19 with TRBJ2-7; 8 positions match TRBD1. Germline assignment: CDR1 LNHDA and CDR2 SQIVND (reference sequence). The CDR3 spans 14 residues. Trimming took 4 bases from V and 7 from J; bases not matched to a gene: 9. CDR3 coding DNA: TGTGCCAGTAGTACTTCGGACAGGGCGTGGGAGCAGTACTTC. It translates to CASSTSDRAWEQYF.

This rearrangement joins TRBV5-8 to TRBJ2-5; 9 bases line up with TRBD2. CDR3 length: 14 amino acids. Germline V gene data show CDR1 as SGHTS and CDR2 as YDEGEE. Trimming at V came to 1 base and at J to 4 bases, leaving 2 bases not matched to a gene. The CDR3 loop reads CASSLISGRETQYF. The CDR3 DNA sequence: TGTGCCAGCAGCTTGATTAGCGGGAGAGAGACCCAGTACTTC. Based on the CDR3 plus reference TRBV5-8 and TRBJ2-5, the full variable domain is EAGVTQSPTHLIKTRGQQATLRCSPISGHTSVYWYQQALGLGLQFLLWYDEGEERNRGNFPPRFSGRQFPNYSSELNVNALELEDSALYLCASSLISGRETQYFGPGTRLLVL.

The rearrangement links TRBV29-1 to TRBJ2-3; tentatively, D is TRBD1 (6 bases). Trimming cost V 7 bases and J 4 bases, with 9 bases left between them. Germline lookup yields CDR1 SQVTM and CDR2 ANQGSEA. There are 11 residues in the CDR3. CDR3 bases: TGCAGCGGGAAGGGGGCAGATACGCAGTATTTT. Protein product: CSGKGADTQYF.

The chain employs TRBV7-3 and TRBJ2-3, with 9 bases matching TRBD1. Germline V gene data show CDR1 as SGHTA and CDR2 as FQGTGA. The CDR3 loop spans 16 amino acids. J was trimmed by 9 bases and V by 2 bases; bases with no gene match: 12. DNA of the CDR3: TGTGCCAGCAGCTTACCTTCGGGACAGGGAGCAGGAACGCAGTATTTT. This translates into CASSLPSGQGAGTQYF.

This clone was counted at least ten times. The V call is TRBV7-9, the J call TRBJ2-2; no firm D call. The CDR3 sequence is 12 residues long. Germline V gene sequence: CDR1 SEHNR, CDR2 FQNEAQ (reference sequence). Between the trimmed V and J ends, which lost 5 bases and 3 bases, there was a span of 4 bases. The CDR3 protein is CASSRDTGELFF. Here the CDR3 DNA reads TGTGCCAGCAGCCGAGACACCGGGGAGCTGTTTTTT.

The rearrangement joins TRBV19 to TRBJ1-4; tentatively, D is TRBD1 (5 bases). Germline V lookup: CDR1 LNHDA, CDR2 SQIVND (reference sequence). The germline V and J ends were trimmed by 6 bases and 5 bases, with 19 bases remaining between them. The CDR3 contains 16 residues. CDR3 coding DNA: TGTGCCAGTAGGAAGAGCGGGGCTCGAGAAAATGAAAAACTGTTTTTT. Its translation: CASRKSGARENEKLFF.

The chain couples TRBV30 to TRBJ1-4; D possibly corresponds to TRBD1 (5 bases). Germline V lookup: CDR1 GTSNPN, CDR2 SVGIG (reference sequence). The CDR3 sequence is 13 residues long. V lost 2 bases and J 8 bases, leaving 12 bases between the germline ends. The CDR3 DNA is TGTGCCTGGAGTATAGGGGTAGGGGAAAAACTGTTTTTT. Encoded protein: CAWSIGVGEKLFF.

The chain couples TRBV5-1 to TRBJ2-7; 9 bases are a match to TRBD1. The CDR3 is 15 residues long. Germline V gene sequence: CDR1 SGHRS, CDR2 YFSETQ. Trimming at V came to 0 bases and at J to 6 bases, leaving 7 bases not matched to a gene. CDR3 sequence (DNA): TGCGCCAGCAGCTTGGGGACAGGGGCCCCCTTCGAGCAGTACTTC. Its protein product is CASSLGTGAPFEQYF.

The chain employs TRBV4-2 and TRBJ1-3; D gene unclear. Germline values: CDR1 LGHNA, CDR2 YNFKEQ. The CDR3 is 15 amino acids. Trimming took off 4 bases at V and 2 bases at J, with 12 bases between the two ends. DNA for the CDR3: TGTGCCAGCAGCCGAGAGGTCACAGCTGGAAACACCATATATTTT. This encodes CASSREVTAGNTIYF.

The gene calls are TRBV24-1 and TRBJ2-5; 10 bases agree with TRBD2. The germline V gene has CDR1 KGHDR and CDR2 SFDVKD. V was clipped by 5 bases and J by 1 base; unmatched bases: 0. The CDR3 covers 14 residues. CDR3 protein: CATSGTSGQETQYF. The CDR3 DNA follows: TGTGCCACCAGTGGGACTAGCGGCCAAGAGACCCAGTACTTC.

The chain recombines TRBV24-1 with TRBJ2-3; TRBD2 might be the D (6 bases). Trimming removed 5 bases from V and 7 bases from J, with 12 bases in between. Germline assignment: CDR1 KGHDR and CDR2 SFDVKD. This CDR3 spans 13 amino acids. The CDR3 DNA is TGTGCCACCAGTGCCATAGGAGGGAATACGCAGTATTTT. Its protein product is CATSAIGGNTQYF.

The chain links TRBV28 to TRBJ2-7, with no clear D. From germline, CDR1 is MDHEN and CDR2 SYDVKM. The V end was cut by 6 bases, the J end by 3 bases, with 12 bases between. The CDR3 totals 13 residues. CDR3 DNA sequence: TGTGCCAGCAGCACCGCTGTGAGCTACGAGCAGTACTTC. Residues: CASSTAVSYEQYF.

The chain uses TRBV7-2 and TRBJ2-2, with TRBD2 matching over 10 bases. V was pared by 6 bases and J by 4 bases, with 5 bases of the junction left unmatched. Germline V gives CDR1 SGHTA, CDR2 FQGNSA. CDR3 length equals 15 residues. CDR3 loop: CASRPAGGGTGELFF. The CDR3 DNA is TGTGCCAGCAGACCAGCGGGAGGGGGCACCGGGGAGCTGTTTTTT.

This clone was observed a few times. This chain joins TRBV4-1 and TRBJ2-3; 10 bases align to TRBD2. Germline V gives CDR1 MGHRA, CDR2 YSYEKL. J gave up 1 base and V 4 bases, and 5 bases lay outside the gene matches. The CDR3 extends over 16 amino acids. CDR3 DNA: TGCGCCAGCAGCCTGCATGGACTAGCGGGCACAGATACGCAGTATTTT. Translation gives CASSLHGLAGTDTQYF.

The CDR3 loop reads CASSLEIAENNEQFF. The DNA of the CDR3 is TGCGCCAGCAGCTTGGAAATAGCGGAAAACAATGAGCAGTTCTTC. This sequence joins TRBV5-1 and TRBJ2-1; possibly TRBD2 for D (6 bases). V shed 0 bases and J shed 5 bases, with 12 bases lying between them. Germline CDR1 reads SGHRS; CDR2 reads YFSETQ. The CDR3 sequence is 15 residues long.

With respect to this clone: The sample has other DNA sequences that encode this CDR3 too. The chain joins TRBV6-2 or TRBV6-3 to TRBJ2-4, with no clear D. Deletions cut 7 bases from V and 4 bases from J, with 20 bases between. The CDR3 is made up of 16 amino acids. CDR1 and CDR2 (germline): MNHEY, SVGEGT. The CDR3 protein is CASTPRSVVAKNIQYF. The CDR3 nucleotides read TGTGCCAGCACCCCACGGAGTGTGGTAGCTAAAAACATTCAGTACTTC.

The rearrangement links TRBV15 to TRBJ1-5, with D unresolved. Germline V gene lookup returns CDR1 LNHNV and CDR2 YYDKDF (reference sequence). Trimming took off 5 bases at V and 6 bases at J, with 11 bases between the two ends. The CDR3 loop spans 13 amino acids. The CDR3 sequence is CATSPQRSQPQHF. The CDR3, as DNA: TGTGCCACCAGCCCCCAGAGGAGTCAGCCCCAGCATTTT.

The rearrangement joins TRBV24-1 to TRBJ2-3; TRBD1 might be the D (7 bases). The CDR3 runs 15 residues. In germline, CDR1 is KGHDR, CDR2 SFDVKD. V lost 3 bases, J lost 1 base, and 10 bases lay in between. CDR3 protein: CATSDGGTGTDTQYF. CDR3 sequence (DNA): TGTGCCACCAGTGATGGAGGGACAGGCACAGATACGCAGTATTTT.

V gene TRBV5-4 combines with J gene TRBJ1-2, with 9 nucleotides matching TRBD1. Germline V gene sequence: CDR1 SGHNT, CDR2 YYREEE (reference sequence). J gave up 0 bases and V 0 bases, and 6 bases lay outside the gene matches. The CDR3 extends over 17 amino acids. The CDR3 spells CASSLDGRQGANYGYTF. The CDR3 DNA reads TGTGCCAGCAGCTTGGATGGCCGACAGGGGGCTAACTATGGCTACACCTTC.

J is TRBJ2-1 and V is TRBV7-3; 12 positions agree with TRBD2. Per germline, CDR1 SGHTA and CDR2 FQGTGA. Trimming took 4 bases from V and 2 from J; bases not matched to a gene: 6. The CDR3 spans 17 residues. CDR3 nucleotide sequence: TGTGCCAGCAGCTCGCTGACTAGCGGGAGCGCCTACAATGAGCAGTTCTTC. Protein sequence: CASSSLTSGSAYNEQFF.

This chain connects TRBV6-5 to TRBJ1-2, with 8 positions matching TRBD1. The V and J ends lost 10 bases and 8 bases, in that order; junction bases with no gene match: 18. This CDR3 is 15 amino acids long. In germline, CDR1 is MNHEY, CDR2 SVGAGI. The CDR3 nucleotides are TGTGCCACCACTGCAGGGGGCGCCCAGGTGAAGGGCTACACCTTC. Translated: CATTAGGAQVKGYTF.